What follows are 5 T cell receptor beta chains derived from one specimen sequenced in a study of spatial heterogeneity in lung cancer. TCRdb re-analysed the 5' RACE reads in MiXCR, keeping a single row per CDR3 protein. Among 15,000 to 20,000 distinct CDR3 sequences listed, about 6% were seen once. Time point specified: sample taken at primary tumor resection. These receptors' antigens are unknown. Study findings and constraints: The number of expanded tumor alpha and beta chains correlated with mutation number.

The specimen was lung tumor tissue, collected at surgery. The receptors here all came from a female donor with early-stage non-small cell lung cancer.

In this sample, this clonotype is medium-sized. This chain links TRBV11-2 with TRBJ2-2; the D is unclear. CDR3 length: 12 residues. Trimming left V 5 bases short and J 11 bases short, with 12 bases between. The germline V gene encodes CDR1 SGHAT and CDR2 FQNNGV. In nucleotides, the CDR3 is TGTGCCAGCAGCGTCCGGACCTCAGAGCTGTTTTTT. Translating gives CASSVRTSELFF.

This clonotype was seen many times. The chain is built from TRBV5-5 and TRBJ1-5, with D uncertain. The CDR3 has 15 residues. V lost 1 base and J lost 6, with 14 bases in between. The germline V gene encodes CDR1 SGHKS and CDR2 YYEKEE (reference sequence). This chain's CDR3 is CASSLTEGGGQPQHF. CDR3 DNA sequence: TGTGCCAGCAGCTTGACGGAGGGTGGAGGTCAGCCCCAGCATTTT.

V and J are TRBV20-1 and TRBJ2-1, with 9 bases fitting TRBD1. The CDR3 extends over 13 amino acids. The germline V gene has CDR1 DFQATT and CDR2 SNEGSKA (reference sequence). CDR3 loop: CSFRDRVNNEQFF. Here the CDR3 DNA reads TGCAGCTTCCGGGACAGGGTAAACAATGAGCAGTTCTTC.

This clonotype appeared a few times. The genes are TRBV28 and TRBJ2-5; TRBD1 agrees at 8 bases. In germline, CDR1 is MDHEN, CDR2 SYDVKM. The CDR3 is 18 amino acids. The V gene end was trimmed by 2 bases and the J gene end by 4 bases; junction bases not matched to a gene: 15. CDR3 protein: CASSLGFRTGFLGETQYF. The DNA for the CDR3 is TGTGCCAGCAGTTTAGGGTTTAGGACAGGGTTTTTAGGAGAGACCCAGTACTTC.

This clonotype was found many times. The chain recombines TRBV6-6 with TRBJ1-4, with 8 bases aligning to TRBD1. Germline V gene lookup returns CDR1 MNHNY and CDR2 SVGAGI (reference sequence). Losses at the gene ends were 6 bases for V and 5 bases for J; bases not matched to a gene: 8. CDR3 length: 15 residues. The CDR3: CASRYRDRQNEKLFF. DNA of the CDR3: TGTGCCAGCAGGTACAGGGACAGGCAAAATGAAAAACTGTTTTTT.